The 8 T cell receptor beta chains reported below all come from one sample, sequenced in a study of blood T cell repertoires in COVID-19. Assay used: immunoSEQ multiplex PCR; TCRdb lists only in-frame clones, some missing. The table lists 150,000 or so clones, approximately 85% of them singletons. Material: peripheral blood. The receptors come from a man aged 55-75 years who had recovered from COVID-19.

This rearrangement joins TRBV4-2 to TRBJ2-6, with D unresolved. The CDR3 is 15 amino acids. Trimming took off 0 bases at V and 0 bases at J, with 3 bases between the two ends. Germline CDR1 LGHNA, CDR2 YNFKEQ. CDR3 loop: CASSQDSSGANVLTF. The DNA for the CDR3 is TGTGCCAGCAGCCAAGATAGCTCTGGGGCCAACGTCCTGACTTTC.

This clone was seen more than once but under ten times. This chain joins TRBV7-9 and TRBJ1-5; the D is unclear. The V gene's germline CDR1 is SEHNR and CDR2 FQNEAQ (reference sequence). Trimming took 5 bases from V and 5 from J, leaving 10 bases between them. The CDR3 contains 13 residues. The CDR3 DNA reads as TGTGCCAGCAGCCCCAGGTCAGATCAGCCCCAGCATTTT. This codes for CASSPRSDQPQHF.

The CDR3 nucleotides read TGTGCCATACGAAGGGACAGGCGGGGCTATGGCTACACCTTC. Protein sequence: CAIRRDRRGYGYTF. The V and J genes are TRBV6-5 and TRBJ1-2; 8 bases are a match to TRBD1. J lost 4 bases, V lost 10 bases, and 11 bases had no gene match. Germline V gene lookup returns CDR1 MNHEY and CDR2 SVGAGI. CDR3 length: 14 amino acids.

The CDR3 DNA follows: TGTGCCACCAGTACAACAGGGGCCAATGAGCAGTTCTTC. Protein product: CATSTTGANEQFF. The chain uses TRBV15 and TRBJ2-1, with 7 bases lining up with TRBD1. The CDR3 extends over 13 amino acids. Germline V gene sequence: CDR1 LNHNV, CDR2 YYDKDF (reference sequence). V shed 6 bases and J 6 bases; nucleotides not matched to a gene: 5. Full variable domain (missing parts from reference TRBV15 and TRBJ2-1): DAMVIQNPRYQVTQFGKPVTLSCSQTLNHNVMYWYQQKSSQAPKLLFHYYDKDFNNEADTPDNFQSRRPNTSFCFLDIRSPGLGDTAMYLCATSTTGANEQFFGPGTRLTVL.

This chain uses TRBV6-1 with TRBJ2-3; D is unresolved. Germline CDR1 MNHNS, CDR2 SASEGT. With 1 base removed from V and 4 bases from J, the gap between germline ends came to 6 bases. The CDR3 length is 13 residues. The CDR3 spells CASSEGPADTQYF. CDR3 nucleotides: TGTGCCAGCAGTGAAGGGCCAGCAGATACGCAGTATTTT.

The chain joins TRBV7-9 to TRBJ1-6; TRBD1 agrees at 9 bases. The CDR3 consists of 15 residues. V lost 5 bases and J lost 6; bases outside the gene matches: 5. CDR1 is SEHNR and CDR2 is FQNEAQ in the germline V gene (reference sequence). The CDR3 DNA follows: TGTGCCAGCAGCCCCGGGACAGGGATTAATTCACCCCTCCACTTT. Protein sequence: CASSPGTGINSPLHF.

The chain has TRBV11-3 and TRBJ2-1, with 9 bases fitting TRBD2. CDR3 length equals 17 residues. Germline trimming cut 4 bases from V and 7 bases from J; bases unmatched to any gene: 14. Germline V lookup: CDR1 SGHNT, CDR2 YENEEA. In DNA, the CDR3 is TGTGCCAGCAGCTCCGGCGGCGGGCGGGGGGGCGGAAATGAGCAGTTCTTC. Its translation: CASSSGGGRGGGNEQFF.

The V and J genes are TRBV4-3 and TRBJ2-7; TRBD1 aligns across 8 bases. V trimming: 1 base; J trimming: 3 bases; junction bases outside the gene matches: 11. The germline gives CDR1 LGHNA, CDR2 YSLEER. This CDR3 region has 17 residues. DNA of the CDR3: TGCGCCAGCAGCCAAGGGGCCGTAGACAGGGGAGTCTACGAGCAGTACTTC. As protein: CASSQGAVDRGVYEQYF.